This T cell receptor beta chain was profiled in a study of blood T cell repertoires in COVID-19. Study summary: Acute and convalescent COVID-19 specimens originated in the United States, Italy and Spain. The cDNA or gDNA used as material had been derived from T cells, B-cell-depleted T cells, or PBMCs.

A single count supports this clone. CDR3 size: 15 residues. The V gene's germline CDR1 is SGHVS and CDR2 FQNEAQ. Trimming took off 0 bases at V and 1 base at J, with 7 bases between the two ends. Per the study methods: Nucleated cell counts were estimated from reference gene primer amplification. Assay: immunoSEQ multiplex PCR; the TCRdb copy retains only in-frame clones and omits some. The V and J calls and clone size come from that table; D and trimming were worked out from the DNA. The sample lists 130,000 to 150,000 clones, more than 75% occurring once. Sequences were obtained from peripheral blood. This sequence joins TRBV7-8 and TRBJ2-1, with D perhaps matching TRBD1 (5 bases). The clonotype originates from a woman between 50 and 59 years old with acute or convalescent COVID-19. The CDR3 reads CASSLAQGSYNEQFF. The CDR3 bases are TGTGCCAGCAGCTTAGCGCAGGGATCCTACAATGAGCAGTTCTTC.